The clone carrying this T cell receptor beta chain has at least ten counts. Its matching antigen is unknown. The sample is drawn from a study of T cell repertoires in cytomegalovirus infection. Findings of the study overall: The cumulative frequency of public TCR beta families distinguished individuals who carried CMV together with the relevant HLA.

One entry per CDR3 protein results from TCRdb running MiXCR on the reads. The sample consists of approximately 250,000 distinct CDR3 sequences, approximately 9.2% of them appearing once. Germline V gene sequence: CDR1 SGHTA, CDR2 FQGNSA. V shed 5 bases and J 4 bases; nucleotides not matched to a gene: 7. This CDR3 has 15 amino acids. The chain employs TRBV7-2 and TRBJ2-3; 9 bases line up with TRBD1. This receptor was obtained from a human donor in good health (CMV status not recorded). Some clones in this sample may be carry-over from other donors' samples. Sample: PBMCs. Written as DNA, the CDR3 is TGTGCCAGCAGCATCCCGGGACAGGGTCCAGATACGCAGTATTTT. Translated: CASSIPGQGPDTQYF.